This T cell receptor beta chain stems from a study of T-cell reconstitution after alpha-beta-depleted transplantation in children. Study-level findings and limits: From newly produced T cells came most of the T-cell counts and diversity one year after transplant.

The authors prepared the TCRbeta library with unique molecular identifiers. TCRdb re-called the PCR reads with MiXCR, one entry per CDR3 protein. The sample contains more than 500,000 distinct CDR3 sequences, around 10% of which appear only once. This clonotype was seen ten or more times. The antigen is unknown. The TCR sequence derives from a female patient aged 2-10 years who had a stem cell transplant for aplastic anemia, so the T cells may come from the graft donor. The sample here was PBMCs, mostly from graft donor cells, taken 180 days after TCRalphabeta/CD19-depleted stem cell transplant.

Written as DNA, the CDR3 is TGTGCCAGCAGTCAAGCTAGCGGAAGCTACGAGCAGTACTTC. It codes for CASSQASGSYEQYF. The V gene is TRBV12-3 or TRBV12-4, the J gene TRBJ2-7, with TRBD2 matching over 7 bases. CDR3 size: 14 residues. Trimming removed 5 bases from V and 3 bases from J; junction bases left unmatched: 7.